The 21 T cell receptor beta chains presented below share a single source sample, sequenced in a study of blood T cell repertoires in COVID-19. Some clones are missing from TCRdb's copy, which holds only in-frame ones; the method was immunoSEQ multiplex PCR. The top ten clones hold more than 3% of a sample with tens of thousands of clones, approximately 91% of them seen once. Sequenced material: peripheral blood. These receptors were collected from a woman between 65 and 79 years old with acute or convalescent COVID-19.

The genes are TRBV10-3 and TRBJ2-3, with D maybe TRBD2 (6 bases). Trimming removed 6 bases at V and 2 bases at J, with 15 bases between. The germline gives CDR1 ENHRY, CDR2 SYGVKD. The CDR3 totals 15 residues. The CDR3 nucleotides read TGTGCCATCAGCCCGAGCGGGCTTCACACAGATACGCAGTATTTT. Its translation: CAISPSGLHTDTQYF.

The chain recombines TRBV6-5 with TRBJ1-5; D ambiguous. Germline assignment: CDR1 MNHEY and CDR2 SVGAGI. The V end was cut by 5 bases, the J end by 0 bases, with 8 bases between. The CDR3 is made up of 14 amino acids. The CDR3 is CASSLSFSNQPQHF. DNA of the CDR3: TGTGCCAGCAGTCTCAGTTTTAGCAATCAGCCCCAGCATTTT.

This sequence joins TRBV11-2 and TRBJ1-5; 8 bases are shared with TRBD1. Trimming at V came to 5 bases and at J to 2 bases, leaving 5 bases not matched to a gene. CDR1 is SGHAT and CDR2 is FQNNGV in the germline V gene. This CDR3 has 15 amino acids. The chain's CDR3 is CASSRTGTGNQPQHF. The CDR3 DNA reads TGTGCCAGCAGCCGGACAGGGACCGGCAATCAGCCCCAGCATTTT.

V gene TRBV27 combines with J gene TRBJ2-3; D is uncertain. Per the germline V gene, CDR1 is MNHEY and CDR2 is SMNVEV (reference sequence). V was cut by 1 base and J by 2 bases, with 13 bases left in between. The CDR3 spans 16 residues. The DNA of the CDR3 is TGTGCCAGCAGTTTATTCGGAGAGACCCACACAGATACGCAGTATTTT. It is translated as CASSLFGETHTDTQYF.

The chain is built from TRBV6-5 and TRBJ2-2, with 7 positions matching TRBD2. V was pared by 7 bases and J by 0 bases, with 5 bases of the junction left unmatched. The CDR3 has 15 residues. In germline, CDR1 is MNHEY, CDR2 SVGAGI. The CDR3 here is CASTLAATNTGELFF. The CDR3 nucleotides read TGTGCCAGCACGCTAGCGGCCACGAACACCGGGGAGCTGTTTTTT.

This clone has a handful of counts. The chain employs TRBV3-1 (or the pseudogene TRBV3-2) and TRBJ1-5; no clear D. Per the germline V gene, CDR1 is LGHDT and CDR2 is YNNKEL (reference sequence). V lost 4 bases and J 3 bases, leaving 7 bases between the germline ends. The CDR3 loop spans 13 amino acids. The CDR3 DNA is TGTGCCAGCAGCCGCGAGCCCAATCAGCCCCAGCATTTT. Amino acid sequence: CASSREPNQPQHF.

The chain combines TRBV19 with TRBJ2-1; D is ambiguous. Germline lookup yields CDR1 LNHDA and CDR2 SQIVND (reference sequence). The CDR3 runs to 16 residues. The germline V and J ends were trimmed by 5 bases and 0 bases, with 14 bases remaining between them. The CDR3 DNA reads TGTGCCAGTAGTCCCCGTTCGGGTAGCTCCTACAATGAGCAGTTCTTC. Protein: CASSPRSGSSYNEQFF.

The chain couples TRBV4-1 to TRBJ1-5; no firm D call. V was cut by 0 bases and J by 6 bases, with 9 bases left in between. The CDR3 has 14 residues. Germline assignment: CDR1 MGHRA and CDR2 YSYEKL. CDR3 loop: CASSQDYPGQPQHF. CDR3 coding DNA: TGCGCCAGCAGCCAAGATTACCCCGGTCAGCCCCAGCATTTT.

The V and J genes are TRBV19 and TRBJ1-5; 8 nucleotides line up with TRBD1. Germline-derived CDR1 and CDR2 are LNHDA and SQIVND (reference sequence). The V segment lost 6 bases and the J segment 1 base; nucleotides outside the gene matches: 11. This CDR3 region has 17 residues. In DNA form, the CDR3 reads TGTGCCAGTAGCCCTGACAGGGGTGGAGAAAGCAATCAGCCCCAGCATTTT. This encodes CASSPDRGGESNQPQHF.

This clone was counted a few times. The chain carries TRBV19 and TRBJ2-2, with TRBD2 identical over 7 bases. The germline gives CDR1 LNHDA, CDR2 SQIVND (reference sequence). CDR3 length: 19 amino acids. V trimming: 5 bases; J trimming: 2 bases; junction bases outside the gene matches: 17. CDR3 residues: CASSAGLGHSLLNTGELFF. The CDR3 DNA is TGTGCCAGTAGTGCCGGACTAGGTCACTCACTCCTAAACACCGGGGAGCTGTTTTTT.

V is TRBV6-4 and J is TRBJ2-1; no reliable D call. V shed 3 bases and J shed 5 bases, with 11 bases lying between them. CDR1 MRHNA and CDR2 SNTAGT come from the germline V gene. The CDR3 covers 14 residues. Written as DNA, the CDR3 is TGTGCCAGCAGTGAGTACAGTTTCCACAATGAGCAGTTCTTC. The encoded protein is CASSEYSFHNEQFF.

The chain joins TRBV18 to TRBJ2-7, with 8 bases lining up with TRBD1. Per germline, CDR1 KGHSH and CDR2 LQKENI. Trimming at V came to 3 bases and at J to 6 bases, leaving 7 bases not matched to a gene. There are 14 residues in the CDR3. DNA for the CDR3: TGTGCCAGCTCACCCAGTCAGGGGGCGACCGAGCAGTACGTC. Its protein product is CASSPSQGATEQYV.

V usage is TRBV5-4 and J usage is TRBJ2-1; 15 bases are shared with TRBD2. The CDR3 covers 15 residues. CDR1 is SGHNT, CDR2 YYREEE, per germline (reference sequence). With V trimmed by 4 bases and J by 8 bases, 4 bases remained unmatched. This CDR3 reads CASSRTSGRAHEQFF. The CDR3, as DNA: TGTGCCAGCAGCCGGACTAGCGGGAGGGCCCATGAGCAGTTCTTC.

The genes are TRBV9 and TRBJ1-6, with D unresolved. With 4 bases removed from V and 9 bases from J, the gap between germline ends came to 20 bases. Germline CDR1 SGDLS, CDR2 YYNGEE. This CDR3 spans 16 amino acids. Here the CDR3 reads CASSSPRWVEVSPLHF. CDR3 coding DNA: TGTGCCAGCAGCTCTCCCCGGTGGGTGGAGGTTTCACCCCTCCACTTT. Supplemented by reference TRBV9 and TRBJ1-6, the full variable domain reads DSGVTQTPKHLITATGQRVTLRCSPRSGDLSVYWYQQSLDQGLQFLIQYYNGEERAKGNILERFSAQQFPDLHSELNLSSLELGDSALYFCASSSPRWVEVSPLHFGNGTRLTVT.

The gene calls are TRBV21-1 and TRBJ2-7; no DNA check was done on the table's D call, TRBD2. TRBV21-1 is classified as a pseudogene. This CDR3 contains 9 residues. CDR3 DNA: TGTGCCAGCCCTCCCTACGAGTACTTC. Encoded protein: CASPPYEYF.

The chain is built from TRBV9 and TRBJ1-2; D unresolved. CDR1 is SGDLS, CDR2 YYNGEE, per germline. The ends were cut back, 0 bases at V and 3 bases at J, with 6 bases in the middle. CDR3 length equals 13 residues. DNA of the CDR3: TGTGCCAGCAGCGTAGTTGGGCACTATGGCTACACCTTC. It specifies CASSVVGHYGYTF.

The chain couples TRBV15 to TRBJ1-2; 9 nucleotides agree with TRBD1. Germline V lookup: CDR1 LNHNV, CDR2 YYDKDF (reference sequence). There are 18 residues in the CDR3. Losses at the gene ends were 1 base for V and 2 bases for J; bases not matched to a gene: 11. The DNA of the CDR3 is TGTGCCACCAGCAGAGGTGGAACAGGGGGCCTTAAGAACTATGGCTACACCTTC. Protein product: CATSRGGTGGLKNYGYTF. Using reference TRBV15 and TRBJ1-2 for the parts outside the CDR3, the full variable domain is DAMVIQNPRYQVTQFGKPVTLSCSQTLNHNVMYWYQQKSSQAPKLLFHYYDKDFNNEADTPDNFQSRRPNTSFCFLDIRSPGLGDTAMYLCATSRGGTGGLKNYGYTFGSGTRLTVV.

The chain is built from TRBV10-1 and TRBJ1-5; D gene ambiguous. CDR3 size: 12 residues. The germline V gene encodes CDR1 WNHNN and CDR2 SYGVQD (reference sequence). V gave up 8 bases and J gave up 2 bases, with 7 bases separating them. CDR3 region: CASGRGNQPQHF. In nucleotides, the CDR3 is TGCGCCAGCGGCCGGGGCAATCAGCCCCAGCATTTT.

This clone showed up just once. The chain uses TRBV3-1 (or the pseudogene TRBV3-2) and TRBJ1-2; D may be TRBD1 (5 bases). Per germline, CDR1 LGHDT and CDR2 YNNKEL (reference sequence). V shed 1 base and J shed 2 bases, with 8 bases lying between them. This CDR3 has 14 residues. In DNA form, the CDR3 reads TGTGCCAGCAGCCAAGTTAAGGGGAACTATGGCTACACCTTC. Translation: CASSQVKGNYGYTF.

The rearrangement uses TRBV28 and TRBJ2-7; possibly TRBD1 for D (6 bases). Trimming stripped 2 bases from V and 2 bases from J, with 10 bases between. The CDR3 spans 14 residues. The V gene's germline CDR1 is MDHEN and CDR2 SYDVKM. The CDR3, as DNA: TGTGCCAGCAGTTTACCTTACAGGGCCTACGAGCAGTACGTC. Its protein is CASSLPYRAYEQYV.

J is TRBJ2-3 and V is TRBV11-2; maybe TRBD2 (7 bases). V shed 1 base and J shed 2 bases, with 16 bases lying between them. The CDR3 has 17 amino acids. Germline V lookup: CDR1 SGHAT, CDR2 FQNNGV. Here the CDR3 reads CASSLARLRGLTDTQYF. The DNA of the CDR3 is TGTGCCAGCAGCTTAGCCCGGCTGCGGGGGCTCACAGATACGCAGTATTTT.